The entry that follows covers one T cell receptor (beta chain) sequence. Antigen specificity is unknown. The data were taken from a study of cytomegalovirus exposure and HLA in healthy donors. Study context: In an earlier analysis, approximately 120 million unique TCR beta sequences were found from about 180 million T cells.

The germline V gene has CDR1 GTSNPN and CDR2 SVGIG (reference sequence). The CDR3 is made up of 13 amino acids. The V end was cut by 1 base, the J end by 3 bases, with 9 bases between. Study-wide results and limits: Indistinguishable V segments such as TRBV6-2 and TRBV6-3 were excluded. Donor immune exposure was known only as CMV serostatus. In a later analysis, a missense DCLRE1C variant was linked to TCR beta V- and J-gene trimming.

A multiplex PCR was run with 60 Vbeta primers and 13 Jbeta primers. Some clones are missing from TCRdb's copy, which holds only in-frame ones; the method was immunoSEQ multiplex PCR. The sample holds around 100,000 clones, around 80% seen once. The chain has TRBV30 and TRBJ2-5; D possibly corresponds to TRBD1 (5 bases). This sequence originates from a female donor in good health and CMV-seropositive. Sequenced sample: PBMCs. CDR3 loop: CAWSGGRKETQYF. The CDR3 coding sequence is TGTGCCTGGAGTGGGGGCAGGAAAGAGACCCAGTACTTC. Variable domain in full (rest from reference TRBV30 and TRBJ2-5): SQTIHQWPATLVQPVGSPLSLECTVEGTSNPNLYWYRQAAGRGLQLLFYSVGIGQISSEVPQNLSASRPQDRQFILSSKKLLLSDSGFYLCAWSGGRKETQYFGPGTRLLVL.